Sequencing of this T cell receptor beta chain was carried out in a study of cytomegalovirus exposure and HLA in healthy donors. Per germline, CDR1 LGHNA and CDR2 YSLEER. The V gene lost 1 base and the J gene lost 5 bases, with 20 bases spanning the gap. This CDR3 is 17 amino acids long. In the PCR, 60 Vbeta and 13 Jbeta primers were used. The method was immunoSEQ multiplex PCR; TCRdb's version includes in-frame clones alone and lacks a portion of them. The sample carries some 250,000 clones, roughly 82% recorded once. This clone was seen more than once but under ten times. The source is a woman between 40 and 55 years old in good health and CMV-seropositive. The specimen sequenced was PBMCs. This rearrangement joins TRBV4-3 to TRBJ1-1; maybe TRBD1 (6 bases). The DNA for the CDR3 is TGCGCCAGCAGCCAAGTGGGCCTAGCAGGGGTAGGTACTGAAGCTTTCTTT. Residues: CASSQVGLAGVGTEAFF.